Described below is a single T cell receptor (beta chain) sequence and its context. Its antigen is not identified. These data come from a study of cytomegalovirus exposure and HLA in healthy donors. Findings of the study overall: TCR beta sequences reportedly predicted most subjects' HLA-A and HLA-B alleles accurately. A later analysis reportedly identified an Asian-associated ancestry cluster as carrying fewer N-insertions than the roughly 700-donor mean.

In the PCR, 60 Vbeta and 13 Jbeta primers were used. Sequencing was performed with immunoSEQ multiplex PCR; in TCRdb, only in-frame clones are kept and a portion is missing. Of over 130,000 clones in the sample, around three quarters were seen once. The CDR3 sequence is 14 residues long. Germline CDR1 SNHLY, CDR2 FYNNEI. Trimming removed 8 bases at V and 2 bases at J, with 16 bases between. V is TRBV2 and J is TRBJ2-7; D is perhaps TRBD2 (7 bases). Input material: PBMCs. This TCR was sampled from a woman between 35 and 50 years old in good health and CMV-seropositive. CDR3 sequence: CASAGEGGAYEQYF. Here the CDR3 DNA reads TGTGCCAGCGCTGGGGAGGGGGGGGCCTACGAGCAGTACTTC.